A single sample gave rise to the 23 T cell receptor beta chains below, sequenced in a study of a mutant IDH1 vaccine in newly diagnosed glioma. These receptors' targets are unknown. The method was immunoSEQ multiplex PCR; TCRdb's version includes in-frame clones alone and lacks a portion of them. The table has about 33,000 clones, 88% seen once. The sample's time point: week 23, last vaccination. Each dose of the vaccine consisted of 300 ug of mutant IDH1 20-mer peptide, with topical imiquimod. The sequencing here drew on PBMCs, taken from a glioma patient whose treatment included an IDH1 peptide vaccine. These receptors were taken from a man between 35 and 55 years old with glioma.

This clone appeared once. J is TRBJ2-5 and V is TRBV18; the match to TRBD2 covers 11 bases. Germline V lookup: CDR1 KGHSH, CDR2 LQKENI. CDR3 size: 16 residues. V was pared by 2 bases and J by 5 bases, with 7 bases of the junction left unmatched. The CDR3 sequence is CASSPGLAGGSETQYF. DNA for the CDR3: TGTGCCAGCTCACCAGGGCTAGCGGGAGGTTCGGAGACCCAGTACTTC.

The DNA of the CDR3 is TGTGCCAGCAGGGACGTAGGGGCTAATTCACCCCTCCACTTT. It encodes CASRDVGANSPLHF. J is TRBJ1-6 and V is TRBV2, with D possibly matching TRBD1 (5 bases). The length of the CDR3 is 14 residues. Per the germline V gene, CDR1 is SNHLY and CDR2 is FYNNEI. V dropped 6 bases and J dropped 6 bases, with 12 bases sitting between them.

This clone was seen more than once but under ten times. This chain joins TRBV6-4 and TRBJ2-1; TRBD2 agrees at 14 bases. The length of the CDR3 is 14 residues. Germline V lookup: CDR1 MRHNA, CDR2 SNTAGT. With V trimmed by 4 bases and J by 7 bases, 0 bases remained unmatched. CDR3 sequence reads: CASSGLAGGNEQFF. CDR3 DNA sequence: TGTGCCAGCAGTGGACTAGCGGGGGGGAATGAGCAGTTCTTC.

V is TRBV18 and J is TRBJ1-3; possibly TRBD1 for D (5 bases). V gave up 0 bases and J gave up 0 bases, with 12 bases separating them. Looked up from germline, CDR1 is KGHSH and CDR2 is LQKENI. The CDR3 contains 17 residues. The CDR3 nucleotides read TGTGCCAGCTCACCACCGGGGGTTACCTTCTCTGGAAACACCATATATTTT. Amino acid sequence: CASSPPGVTFSGNTIYF.

This clone has more than one count but fewer than ten. V usage is TRBV19 and J usage is TRBJ2-6; unclear D gene. Trimming took 11 bases from V and 4 from J, leaving 12 bases between them. CDR1 is LNHDA, CDR2 SQIVND, per germline (reference sequence). This CDR3 spans 13 amino acids. The CDR3 sequence is CAGAVNGANVLTF. The CDR3 coding sequence is TGTGCCGGCGCAGTCAACGGGGCCAACGTCCTGACTTTC.

This clone was observed once. The gene calls are TRBV4-2 and TRBJ2-2; TRBD2 is a possible D gene (5 bases). Between the trimmed V and J ends, which lost 1 base and 1 base, there was a span of 13 bases. Per the germline V gene, CDR1 is LGHNA and CDR2 is YNFKEQ. This CDR3 is built from 17 residues. The CDR3 DNA sequence: TGTGCCAGCAGCCAAGCAGCTGGACTCTTGAACACCGGGGAGCTGTTTTTT. Translation gives CASSQAAGLLNTGELFF.

The chain recombines TRBV9 with TRBJ2-2; TRBD2 is a possible D gene (6 bases). CDR1 and CDR2 from the germline V gene are SGDLS and YYNGEE. V dropped 3 bases and J dropped 1 base, with 13 bases sitting between them. This CDR3 is built from 16 residues. CDR3 residues: CASSAREMGNTGELFF. The DNA for the CDR3 is TGTGCCAGCAGCGCTCGGGAGATGGGGAACACCGGGGAGCTGTTTTTT.

The chain is built from TRBV7-2 and TRBJ2-2; TRBD2 aligns across 7 bases. Germline V gene lookup returns CDR1 SGHTA and CDR2 FQGNSA. The V segment lost 2 bases and the J segment 1 base; nucleotides outside the gene matches: 7. The CDR3 is 17 amino acids. The CDR3 nucleotides are TGTGCCAGCAGCTTAAGGGGTGGCGGGAGGAACACCGGGGAGCTGTTTTTT. This translates into CASSLRGGGRNTGELFF.

The chain recombines TRBV28 with TRBJ1-5, with D uncertain. Germline CDR1 MDHEN, CDR2 SYDVKM. Trimming left V 6 bases short and J 0 bases short, with 6 bases between. This CDR3 contains 13 residues. The CDR3 protein is CASRRDSNQPQHF. The CDR3 DNA follows: TGTGCCAGCAGAAGGGATAGCAATCAGCCCCAGCATTTT.

This clone was recorded only once. The chain carries TRBV19 and TRBJ1-1; D is possibly TRBD1 (6 bases). Germline V lookup: CDR1 LNHDA, CDR2 SQIVND (reference sequence). V lost 1 base and J 5 bases, leaving 17 bases between the germline ends. This CDR3 has 16 amino acids. The CDR3 loop is CASSIGYGQQLTEAFF. The CDR3 DNA follows: TGTGCCAGTAGTATAGGGTACGGACAGCAGTTAACTGAAGCTTTCTTT.

V is TRBV18 and J is TRBJ2-1; 9 bases line up with TRBD2. Germline V gene data show CDR1 as KGHSH and CDR2 as LQKENI. Trimming removed 4 bases from V and 5 bases from J; junction bases left unmatched: 9. The CDR3 sequence is 16 residues long. In nucleotides, the CDR3 is TGTGCCAGCTCACGACGGTGGACTAGCGCCGACAATGAGCAGTTCTTC. Translating it yields CASSRRWTSADNEQFF.

This clone was seen more than once but under ten times. The chain uses TRBV6-5 and TRBJ2-1; 9 bases map to TRBD1. The length of the CDR3 is 16 residues. The germline V gene has CDR1 MNHEY and CDR2 SVGAGI. Trimming removed 2 bases from V and 8 bases from J; junction bases left unmatched: 10. The CDR3 here is CASSYLGTGRDDEQFF. The CDR3, as DNA: TGTGCCAGCAGTTACCTCGGGACAGGGAGGGACGATGAGCAGTTCTTC.

The chain combines TRBV7-2 with TRBJ2-1; no clear D. The CDR3 contains 14 residues. Germline-derived CDR1 and CDR2 are SGHTA and FQGNSA. V lost 5 bases, J lost 10 bases, and 18 bases lay in between. CDR3 nucleotides: TGTGCCAGCAGCATCAATAGGAATAGTGAGGAGCAGTTCTTC. Translated: CASSINRNSEEQFF.

This rearrangement joins TRBV11-2 to TRBJ1-2; D remains ambiguous. This CDR3 region has 14 residues. The germline gives CDR1 SGHAT, CDR2 FQNNGV. Between the trimmed V and J ends, which lost 2 bases and 5 bases, there was a span of 12 bases. Written as DNA, the CDR3 is TGTGCCAGCAGCTTAAACAGCTTAGTATATGGCTACACCTTC. Encoded protein: CASSLNSLVYGYTF.

The rearrangement links TRBV10-2 to TRBJ1-1; D is undetermined. The CDR3 sequence is 12 residues long. Germline V gene lookup returns CDR1 WSHSY and CDR2 SAAADI. Deletions cut 3 bases from V and 11 bases from J, with 13 bases between. The CDR3 DNA follows: TGCGCCAGCAGTGAAGGTGAGAGGGTTGCTTTCTTT. It codes for CASSEGERVAFF.

This chain joins TRBV7-9 and TRBJ2-7; 10 bases are shared with TRBD1. There are 18 residues in the CDR3. With V trimmed by 4 bases and J by 0 bases, 12 bases remained unmatched. The germline V gene has CDR1 SEHNR and CDR2 FQNEAQ (reference sequence). CDR3: CASSSGTGEPPSSYEQYF. The CDR3 nucleotides read TGTGCCAGCAGCTCCGGGACAGGGGAACCACCTAGCTCCTACGAGCAGTACTTC. Based on the CDR3 plus reference TRBV7-9 and TRBJ2-7, the full variable domain is DTGVSQNPRHKITKRGQNVTFRCDPISEHNRLYWYRQTLGQGPEFLTYFQNEAQLEKSRLLSDRFSAERPKGSFSTLEIQRTEQGDSAMYLCASSSGTGEPPSSYEQYFGPGTRLTVT.

V usage is TRBV28 and J usage is TRBJ2-1, with TRBD2 matching over 7 bases. The V and J ends lost 3 bases and 2 bases, in that order; junction bases with no gene match: 10. The CDR3 length is 17 residues. The germline V gene has CDR1 MDHEN and CDR2 SYDVKM. The DNA of the CDR3 is TGTGCCAGCAGTTTCCACATGTATGGGAGGGCCTACAATGAGCAGTTCTTC. Protein sequence: CASSFHMYGRAYNEQFF.

The V and J genes are TRBV2 and TRBJ1-4; TRBD1 matches 7 bases. With V trimmed by 6 bases and J by 8 bases, 12 bases remained unmatched. This CDR3 region has 15 residues. Germline values: CDR1 SNHLY, CDR2 FYNNEI. CDR3: CASSLGPGGEEKLFF. The CDR3 nucleotides are TGTGCCAGCAGCCTCGGCCCAGGGGGGGAGGAAAAACTGTTTTTT.

V gene TRBV4-3 combines with J gene TRBJ2-7, with 8 bases fitting TRBD2. CDR3 length: 16 residues. The V gene's germline CDR1 is LGHNA and CDR2 YSLEER. After removal of 0 bases from V and 5 bases from J, the junction contained 9 bases not matched to a gene. The chain's CDR3 is CASSQDPAGALNEQYF. CDR3 bases: TGCGCCAGCAGCCAAGATCCAGCGGGAGCTCTGAACGAGCAGTACTTC.

The chain is built from TRBV5-6 and TRBJ2-7; possible D gene TRBD1, 6 bases. V was clipped by 0 bases and J by 6 bases, with 16 bases between them. Germline-derived CDR1 and CDR2 are SGHDT and YYEEEE. This CDR3 contains 15 residues. This CDR3 reads CASSLVDRDTREQYF. CDR3 bases: TGTGCCAGCAGCTTGGTAGACCGGGACACTCGCGAGCAGTACTTC. The variable domain in full, with the rest retrieved from reference TRBV5-6 and TRBJ2-7, is DAGVTQSPTHLIKTRGQQVTLRCSPKSGHDTVSWYQQALGQGPQFIFQYYEEEERQRGNFPDRFSGHQFPNYSSELNVNALLLGDSALYLCASSLVDRDTREQYFGPGTRLTVT.

CDR3 protein: CASSSRATSEQYF. The CDR3 coding sequence is TGTGCCAGTAGTTCACGGGCCACCTCCGAGCAGTACTTC. This chain joins TRBV19 and TRBJ2-7; D gene uncertain. The length of the CDR3 is 13 residues. Germline values: CDR1 LNHDA, CDR2 SQIVND (reference sequence). Trimming took 5 bases from V and 6 from J, leaving 14 bases between them.

J is TRBJ1-1 and V is TRBV9, with D unclear. Germline V gene data show CDR1 as SGDLS and CDR2 as YYNGEE. V was trimmed by 2 bases and J by 0 bases, leaving 8 bases between them. The CDR3 has 14 residues. CDR3 in DNA: TGTGCCAGCAGCGTGGGCCACTTGAACACTGAAGCTTTCTTT. Encoded protein: CASSVGHLNTEAFF.

This chain connects TRBV28 to TRBJ1-1, with 7 bases lining up with TRBD1. With 6 bases clipped from V and 3 bases from J, the junction kept 16 bases outside the gene matches. The CDR3 totals 17 residues. CDR1 and CDR2 (germline): MDHEN, SYDVKM. CDR3 sequence: CASRPTLTGREDTEAFF. The CDR3 nucleotides are TGTGCCAGCAGACCAACCCTGACAGGGAGAGAGGACACTGAAGCTTTCTTT.